These 23 T cell receptor beta chains share one sample of origin, sequenced in a study of blood T cell repertoires in COVID-19. The protocol was immunoSEQ multiplex PCR, while the TCRdb copy is restricted to in-frame clones and leaves out a portion. The table lists roughly 300,000 clones, 80% to 95% of them singletons. The sample taken for sequencing was PBMCs or T cells enriched from blood (not recorded which). Every receptor here comes from a woman in her twenties or thirties who had recovered from COVID-19.

V and J are TRBV24-1 and TRBJ1-2; 9 bases are shared with TRBD1. Per germline, CDR1 KGHDR and CDR2 SFDVKD. Germline trimming cut 3 bases from V and 6 bases from J; bases unmatched to any gene: 10. The CDR3 contains 16 residues. In DNA, the CDR3 is TGTGCCACCAGTGATCCGCAGACAGGGGGAGTGGATGGCTACACCTTC. Translated, it gives CATSDPQTGGVDGYTF.

CDR3 residues: CASSQDLIEQFF. CDR3 DNA: TGTGCCAGCAGCCAAGACCTTATTGAGCAGTTCTTC. J is TRBJ2-1 and V is TRBV3-1 (or the pseudogene TRBV3-2); D gene ambiguous. V lost 0 bases, J lost 9 bases, and 6 bases lay in between. The CDR3 spans 12 residues. Germline assignment: CDR1 LGHDT and CDR2 YNNKEL (reference sequence).

This clone was seen just once. The genes are TRBV29-1 and TRBJ2-5; possible D gene TRBD1, 6 bases. Germline lookup yields CDR1 SQVTM and CDR2 ANQGSEA. This CDR3 has 13 amino acids. Deletions cut 4 bases from V and 0 bases from J, with 9 bases between. For the CDR3, the DNA is TGCAGCGTTGGTGGGACAAACCAAGAGACCCAGTACTTC. Translated: CSVGGTNQETQYF.

This rearrangement joins TRBV11-3 to TRBJ2-5, with 9 bases that match TRBD1. With 1 base clipped from V and 2 bases from J, the junction kept 8 bases outside the gene matches. Germline V gives CDR1 SGHNT, CDR2 YENEEA. The CDR3 is 17 residues long. The CDR3 DNA reads as TGTGCCAGCAGCTTAGTTATGGGACAGGGAATTCAAGAGACCCAGTACTTC. It encodes CASSLVMGQGIQETQYF.

The rearrangement joins TRBV2 to TRBJ1-5, with D possibly matching TRBD1 (5 bases). Germline CDR1 SNHLY, CDR2 FYNNEI. The CDR3 covers 15 residues. Trimming removed 4 bases at V and 0 bases at J, with 10 bases between. The CDR3 protein is CASSGTSNSNQPQHF. The DNA of the CDR3 is TGTGCCAGCAGTGGGACAAGTAATAGCAATCAGCCCCAGCATTTT.

This clone occurred once. The rearrangement joins TRBV24-1 to TRBJ2-5, with TRBD1 matching over 7 bases. With 4 bases clipped from V and 4 bases from J, the junction kept 8 bases outside the gene matches. The germline CDR1 and CDR2 sequences are KGHDR and SFDVKD. The CDR3 sequence is 15 residues long. The CDR3, as DNA: TGTGCCACCAGTGACACAGGGGTCGGGACAGAGACCCAGTACTTC. Translation gives CATSDTGVGTETQYF.

This sequence joins TRBV7-9 and TRBJ2-3, with a weak D call TRBD2 (5 bases). V lost 5 bases to trimming and J lost 9 bases, with 18 bases between them. Germline assignment: CDR1 SEHNR and CDR2 FQNEAQ (reference sequence). The CDR3 covers 14 residues. The CDR3 protein is CASSLPVKEVTQYF. CDR3 nucleotides: TGTGCCAGCAGCCTCCCGGTGAAGGAGGTAACGCAGTATTTT.

The rearrangement links TRBV19 to TRBJ2-1, with TRBD2 identical over 14 bases. V shed 7 bases and J 8 bases; nucleotides not matched to a gene: 13. There are 17 residues in the CDR3. From germline, CDR1 is LNHDA and CDR2 SQIVND (reference sequence). CDR3: CASNTRGGTSGSYEQFF. The DNA for the CDR3 is TGTGCCAGTAATACTAGGGGGGGGACTAGCGGGAGCTATGAGCAGTTCTTC.

The chain recombines TRBV5-1 with TRBJ2-7; D might be TRBD1 (5 bases). The germline V and J ends were trimmed by 4 bases and 1 base, with 9 bases remaining between them. The CDR3 contains 13 residues. The germline CDR1 and CDR2 sequences are SGHRS and YFSETQ. CDR3 sequence: CASSLQGSYEQYF. The CDR3 DNA is TGCGCCAGCAGCCTGCAGGGATCCTACGAGCAGTACTTC.

The J gene is TRBJ2-5, the V gene TRBV28, with a possible D match to TRBD2 (7 bases). V gave up 6 bases and J gave up 0 bases, with 14 bases separating them. Looked up from germline, CDR1 is MDHEN and CDR2 is SYDVKM. This CDR3 comprises 15 residues. The CDR3 reads CASRRGRAYQETQYF. In nucleotides, the CDR3 is TGTGCCAGCAGGAGGGGGAGGGCGTACCAAGAGACCCAGTACTTC.

The chain joins TRBV6-5 to TRBJ1-1; D not certain. This CDR3 region has 11 residues. The germline V gene encodes CDR1 MNHEY and CDR2 SVGAGI. With 7 bases removed from V and 1 base from J, the gap between germline ends came to 4 bases. The DNA of the CDR3 is TGTGCCAGCACTCCGAACACTGAAGCTTTCTTT. Translation gives CASTPNTEAFF.

The rearrangement joins TRBV5-1 to TRBJ2-5, with a weak D call TRBD2 (6 bases). V was shortened by 4 bases and J by 2 bases, with 15 bases between the two germline ends. From germline, CDR1 is SGHRS and CDR2 YFSETQ. The CDR3 is 15 residues long. The CDR3 loop is CASSPGGRTQETQYF. The CDR3 DNA is TGCGCCAGCAGCCCCGGTGGGAGGACTCAAGAGACCCAGTACTTC.

The rearrangement uses TRBV7-2 and TRBJ2-7; the match to TRBD2 covers 10 bases. Per germline, CDR1 SGHTA and CDR2 FQGNSA. J lost 3 bases, V lost 1 base, and 6 bases had no gene match. This CDR3 has 16 amino acids. The CDR3 DNA follows: TGTGCCAGCAGCTTAGGGACTAGCGGAGCCCACTACGAGCAGTACTTC. Translating it yields CASSLGTSGAHYEQYF.

The chain joins TRBV4-3 to TRBJ2-1, with 15 nucleotides matching TRBD2. There are 15 residues in the CDR3. Germline-derived CDR1 and CDR2 are LGHNA and YSLEER. Unmatched junction bases numbered 2, after V lost 4 bases and J lost 7 bases. CDR3 region: CASSRGLAGGNEQFF. The CDR3 region has the DNA TGCGCCAGCAGCCGGGGACTAGCGGGAGGAAATGAGCAGTTCTTC.

V gene TRBV6-6 combines with J gene TRBJ1-5; TRBD1 aligns across 8 bases. Looked up from germline, CDR1 is MNHNY and CDR2 is SVGAGI (reference sequence). The CDR3 runs 16 residues. Trimming cost V 7 bases and J 4 bases; bases outside gene matches: 12. CDR3 sequence: CASNDRGDLRNQPQHF. CDR3 DNA: TGTGCCAGCAATGACAGGGGAGATCTCCGTAATCAGCCCCAGCATTTT.

The J gene is TRBJ1-1, the V gene TRBV5-5; D is ambiguous. Germline V CDR1 and CDR2: SGHKS, YYEKEE (reference sequence). The CDR3 is 13 amino acids. The V and J ends lost 0 bases and 1 base respectively, with 4 bases between them. CDR3 nucleotide sequence: TGTGCCAGCAGCTTGGGTAGGAACACTGAAGCTTTCTTT. This sequence encodes CASSLGRNTEAFF.

This clone turned up a few times. The chain is built from TRBV27 and TRBJ1-2, with D maybe TRBD1 (5 bases). CDR3 length: 15 residues. Trimming removed 3 bases from V and 8 bases from J, with 19 bases in between. CDR1 MNHEY and CDR2 SMNVEV come from the germline V gene (reference sequence). CDR3: CASSLRDKGEEGYTF. The CDR3 DNA sequence: TGTGCCAGCAGTTTGCGCGACAAAGGGGAGGAGGGCTACACCTTC.

V is TRBV5-1 and J is TRBJ2-3; the match to TRBD2 covers 8 bases. From germline, CDR1 is SGHRS and CDR2 YFSETQ. V trimming: 0 bases; J trimming: 3 bases; junction bases outside the gene matches: 6. The CDR3 runs 16 residues. The CDR3 DNA is TGCGCCAGCAGCTTGGCGGTTGGGACTAGTACAGATACGCAGTATTTT. Encoded protein: CASSLAVGTSTDTQYF. The full variable domain, in which reference TRBV5-1 and TRBJ2-3 provide the parts outside the CDR3, is KAGVTQTPRYLIKTRGQQVTLSCSPISGHRSVSWYQQTPGQGLQFLFEYFSETQRNKGNFPGRFSGRQFSNSRSEMNVSTLELGDSALYLCASSLAVGTSTDTQYFGPGTRLTVL.

The chain uses TRBV27 and TRBJ2-1; D is unclear. The CDR3 consists of 11 residues. Germline V gives CDR1 MNHEY, CDR2 SMNVEV (reference sequence). V lost 6 bases to trimming and J lost 6 bases, with 6 bases between them. The CDR3 DNA sequence: TGTGCCAGCAGCGTTCTCAATGAGCAGTTCTTC. This codes for CASSVLNEQFF.

This chain joins TRBV7-9 and TRBJ2-7; D may be TRBD2 (5 bases). Between the trimmed V and J ends, which lost 5 bases and 3 bases, there was a span of 11 bases. The CDR3 totals 13 residues. Germline V lookup: CDR1 SEHNR, CDR2 FQNEAQ (reference sequence). The CDR3 loop is CASSQPGSYEQYF. In DNA, the CDR3 is TGTGCCAGCAGCCAACCGGGGAGCTACGAGCAGTACTTC.

The gene calls are TRBV5-1 and TRBJ2-7; 12 bases line up with TRBD2. Trimming removed 2 bases from V and 3 bases from J; junction bases left unmatched: 6. CDR1 is SGHRS, CDR2 YFSETQ, per germline. This CDR3 contains 16 residues. The CDR3, as DNA: TGCGCCAGCAGCTTCGGACTAGCGGGATCCCACTACGAGCAGTACTTC. Its translation is CASSFGLAGSHYEQYF.

This chain joins TRBV28 and TRBJ1-3; D gene uncertain. Trimming cost V 2 bases and J 0 bases, with 11 bases left between them. The germline gives CDR1 MDHEN, CDR2 SYDVKM. This CDR3 contains 16 residues. CDR3 sequence reads: CASSLGGSRSGNTIYF. The CDR3 DNA sequence: TGTGCCAGCAGTTTAGGCGGGAGTCGCTCTGGAAACACCATATATTTT.

The gene calls are TRBV9 and TRBJ2-2, with D perhaps TRBD2 (6 bases). Trimming stripped 0 bases from V and 1 base from J, with 25 bases between. This CDR3 has 21 amino acids. The germline V gene has CDR1 SGDLS and CDR2 YYNGEE. The CDR3 coding sequence is TGTGCCAGCAGCGTAGGGACCCCGGACCCGTTTTTGCGGGAGAACACCGGGGAGCTGTTTTTT. This encodes CASSVGTPDPFLRENTGELFF.